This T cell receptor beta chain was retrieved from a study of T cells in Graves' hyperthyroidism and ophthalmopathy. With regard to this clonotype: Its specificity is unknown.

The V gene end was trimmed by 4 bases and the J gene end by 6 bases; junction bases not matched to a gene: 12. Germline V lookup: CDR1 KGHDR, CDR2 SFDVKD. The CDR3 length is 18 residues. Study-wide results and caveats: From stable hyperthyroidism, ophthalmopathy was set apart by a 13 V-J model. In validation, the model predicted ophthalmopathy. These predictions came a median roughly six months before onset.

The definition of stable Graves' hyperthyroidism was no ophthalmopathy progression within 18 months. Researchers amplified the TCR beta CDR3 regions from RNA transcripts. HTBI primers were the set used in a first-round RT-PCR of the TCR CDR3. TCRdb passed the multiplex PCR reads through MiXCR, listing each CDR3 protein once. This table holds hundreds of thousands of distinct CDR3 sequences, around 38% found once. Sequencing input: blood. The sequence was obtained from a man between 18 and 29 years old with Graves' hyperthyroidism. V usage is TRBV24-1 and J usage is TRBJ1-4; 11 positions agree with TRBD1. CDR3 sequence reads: CATSESPGTGGLHEKLFF. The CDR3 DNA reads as TGTGCCACCAGTGAATCTCCCGGGACAGGGGGATTACATGAAAAACTGTTTTTT.